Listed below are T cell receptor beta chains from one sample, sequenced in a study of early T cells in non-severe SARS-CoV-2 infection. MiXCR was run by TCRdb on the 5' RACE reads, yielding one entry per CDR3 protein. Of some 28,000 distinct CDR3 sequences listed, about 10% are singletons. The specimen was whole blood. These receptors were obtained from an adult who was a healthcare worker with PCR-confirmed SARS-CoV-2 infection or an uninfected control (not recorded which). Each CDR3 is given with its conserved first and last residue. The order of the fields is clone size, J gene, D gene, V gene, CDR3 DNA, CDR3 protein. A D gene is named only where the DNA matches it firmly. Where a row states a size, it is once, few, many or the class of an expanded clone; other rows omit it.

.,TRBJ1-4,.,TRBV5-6,TGTGCCAGCAGCCGCCCGGGGGACTCTTTTTTTGAAAAACTGTTTTTT,CASSRPGDSFFEKLFF
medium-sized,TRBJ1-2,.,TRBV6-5,TGTGCCAGCAGTCCCCGACAGAGCCGTTATGGCTACACCTTC,CASSPRQSRYGYTF
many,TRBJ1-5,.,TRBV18,TGTGCCAGCTCACCGACGGGGTATAGCAATCAGCCCCAGCATTTT,CASSPTGYSNQPQHF
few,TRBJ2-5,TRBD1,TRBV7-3,TGTGCCAGCAGCTTACGGCTTCCGGGACAGGGGAATAAAGAGACCCAGTACTTC,CASSLRLPGQGNKETQYF
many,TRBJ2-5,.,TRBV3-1,TGTGCCAGCAGCCAACCGCCGGGTTTGGCCCAGTACTTC,CASSQPPGLAQYF
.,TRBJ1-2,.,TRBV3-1,TGTGCCAGCAGCCAAGAATACTCGGTGCAGCTGAATGGCTACACCTTC,CASSQEYSVQLNGYTF
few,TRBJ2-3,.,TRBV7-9,TGTGCCAGCAGCACCATTGCGGGGCGTACCACAGATACGCAGTATTTT,CASSTIAGRTTDTQYF
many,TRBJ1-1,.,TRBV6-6,TGTGCCAGCAGTTACGGGGTTGGCACTGAAGCTTTCTTT,CASSYGVGTEAFF
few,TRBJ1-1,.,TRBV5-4,TGTGCCAGCAGCTGGGGGGCCAACACTGAAGCTTTCTTT,CASSWGANTEAFF
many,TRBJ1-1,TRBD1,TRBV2,TGTGCCAGTAACAGGGGGCTAGCTTTCTTT,CASNRGLAFF